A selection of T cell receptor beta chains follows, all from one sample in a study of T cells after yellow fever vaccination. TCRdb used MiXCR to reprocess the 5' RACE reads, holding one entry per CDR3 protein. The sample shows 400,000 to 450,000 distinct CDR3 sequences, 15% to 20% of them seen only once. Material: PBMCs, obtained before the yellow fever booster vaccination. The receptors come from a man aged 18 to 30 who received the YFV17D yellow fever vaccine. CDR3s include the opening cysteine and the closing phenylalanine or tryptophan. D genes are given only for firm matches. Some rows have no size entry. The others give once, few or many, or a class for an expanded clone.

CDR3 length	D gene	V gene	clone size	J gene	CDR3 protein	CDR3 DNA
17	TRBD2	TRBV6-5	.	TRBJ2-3	CASSPIHLAGGRDTQYF	TGTGCCAGCAGCCCTATCCACTTAGCGGGGGGCCGGGATACGCAGTATTTT
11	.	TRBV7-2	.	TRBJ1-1	CASSFAGGAFF	TGTGCCAGCAGCTTTGCCGGCGGAGCTTTCTTT
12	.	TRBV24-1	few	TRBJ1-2	CATRGRTYGYTF	TGTGCCACCCGGGGACGGACCTATGGCTACACCTTC
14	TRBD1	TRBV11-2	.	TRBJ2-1	CASSVGQGGNEQFF	TGTGCCAGCAGCGTGGGACAGGGAGGGAATGAGCAGTTCTTC
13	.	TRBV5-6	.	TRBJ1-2	CASARRGRDGYTF	TGTGCCAGCGCCCGTCGGGGAAGGGATGGCTACACCTTC
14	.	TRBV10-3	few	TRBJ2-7	CAISEDGQSYEQYF	TGTGCCATCAGTGAAGACGGACAGTCCTACGAGCAGTACTTC
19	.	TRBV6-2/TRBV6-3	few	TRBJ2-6	CASSYSRAVGASGANVLTF	TGTGCCAGCAGTTACTCGAGGGCCGTAGGTGCCTCTGGGGCCAACGTCCTGACTTTC
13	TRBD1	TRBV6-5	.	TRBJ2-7	CASSYSAGGIAYF	TGTGCCAGCAGTTACTCCGCAGGGGGCATTGCGTACTTC
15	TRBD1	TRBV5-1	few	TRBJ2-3	CASSYGQGATDTQYF	TGCGCCAGCAGCTACGGACAGGGGGCTACAGATACGCAGTATTTT
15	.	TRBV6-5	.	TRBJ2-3	CASSYSRDSTDTQYF	TGTGCCAGCAGTTACTCCCGTGACTCCACAGATACGCAGTATTTT